The rows below give T cell receptor beta chains drawn from one sample of a study of cytomegalovirus exposure and HLA in healthy donors. Sequenced by immunoSEQ multiplex PCR; TCRdb stores in-frame clones only, minus some. The sample comprises a few hundred thousand clones, 88% of which are singletons, and about 2.9% rests with the top ten. The sample consisted of PBMCs. Receptors were obtained from a woman aged 18 to 35 in good health and CMV-seronegative. CDR3s include the opening cysteine and the closing phenylalanine or tryptophan. The D gene is left open where the match is weak. Not every row has a clone size; where given, it reads once, few, many or a size class.

V	size	D	J	DNA	CDR3
TRBV27	-	-	TRBJ2-7	TGTGCCAGCCGTCCCCTAGCGAACTCCTACGAGCAGTACTTC	CASRPLANSYEQYF
TRBV14	-	-	TRBJ2-5	TGTGCCAGCAGCCACGGACGGACTGGTTGGGAGACCCAGTACTTC	CASSHGRTGWETQYF
TRBV2	-	-	TRBJ2-7	TGTGCCAGCAGCTACGCCCGTTCTGACGAGCAGTACTTC	CASSYARSDEQYF
TRBV9	-	TRBD2	TRBJ2-1	TGTGCCAGCAGCGTAGTTAGCGGGATTCGCAATGAGCAGTTCTTC	CASSVVSGIRNEQFF
TRBV27	-	-	TRBJ1-2	TGTGCCAGCAGTTTAGGGGAGGACTATGGCTACACCTTC	CASSLGEDYGYTF
TRBV14	-	-	TRBJ1-2	TGTGCCAGCAGCCAAGATAGCGGGGGCTATGGCTACACCTTC	CASSQDSGGYGYTF
TRBV25-1	once	-	TRBJ2-7	TGTGCCAGCAGTGAATTTGGCCAAGGCGGAGGCGAGCAGTACTTC	CASSEFGQGGGEQYF
TRBV29-1	-	TRBD1	TRBJ1-1	TGCAGCGTTGCTCAGGGGGTCGGGGAAGCTTTCTTT	CSVAQGVGEAFF
TRBV7-9	few	-	TRBJ2-7	TGTGCCAGCAGCTTAGGACAGGTCTCGAACGAGCAGTACTTC	CASSLGQVSNEQYF
TRBV2	-	-	TRBJ1-2	TGTGCCAGCAGTGGAGGAGGTCTAGCCGGCTACACCTTC	CASSGGGLAGYTF
TRBV28	-	-	TRBJ2-3	TGTGCCAGCAGTCTCCGACTAGAACCAGATACGCAGTATTTT	CASSLRLEPDTQYF
TRBV28	-	TRBD2	TRBJ2-4	TGTGCCAGCCGTAATAGCGGGAGGTCGGCCAAAAACATTCAGTACTTC	CASRNSGRSAKNIQYF
TRBV5-6	-	-	TRBJ2-1	TGTGCCAGCAGCTTGGGCGGAGAGCAGTTCTTC	CASSLGGEQFF
TRBV28	-	-	TRBJ2-1	TGTGCCAGCAGGGCTCAGGGATACAATGAGCAGTTCTTC	CASRAQGYNEQFF
TRBV27	-	-	TRBJ2-7	TGTGCCAGCAGTTTAGCCGGCTACGAGCAGTACTTC	CASSLAGYEQYF
TRBV5-6	-	TRBD1	TRBJ2-7	TGTGCCAGCAGCTTGAGCAGACAGGGTTCTTTCGAGCAGTACTTC	CASSLSRQGSFEQYF
TRBV7-9	-	-	TRBJ2-7	TGTGCCAGCAGCTCCCTAGTCGGTGGGTTCTACGAGCAGTACTTC	CASSSLVGGFYEQYF
TRBV4-3	-	-	TRBJ2-3	TGCGCCAGCAGCCAAGAACGAGGAATGGGTTCAGATACGCAGTATTTT	CASSQERGMGSDTQYF
TRBV27	-	TRBD2	TRBJ2-3	TGTGCCAGCAACTTCGCGGGAGGGGATACGCAGTATTTT	CASNFAGGDTQYF
TRBV7-3	-	TRBD1	TRBJ2-1	TGTGCCAGCAGCCCAGGGGGGACAGGGAGCAATGAGCAGTTCTTC	CASSPGGTGSNEQFF
TRBV15	-	TRBD2	TRBJ2-7	TGTGCCACCAGCATGGGACTAACTCAGGATAACGAGCAGTACTTC	CATSMGLTQDNEQYF
TRBV27	-	TRBD2	TRBJ2-7	TGTGCCAGCAGTTGGGGACTAGCGGGAGGGGACGAGCAGTACTTC	CASSWGLAGGDEQYF
TRBV5-8	-	-	TRBJ2-7	TGTGCCAGCAGCGGGCATTCTGCCTACGAGCAGTACTTC	CASSGHSAYEQYF
TRBV29-1	-	TRBD2	TRBJ2-1	TGCAGCGTTGTAGGGCTAGCGGGAGTATGGGAGCAGTTCTTC	CSVVGLAGVWEQFF
TRBV5-1	-	-	TRBJ2-4	TGCGCCAGCAGCTTGGATAGGGGCGACATTCAGTACTTC	CASSLDRGDIQYF
TRBV11-1	-	-	TRBJ1-1	TGTGCCAGCAGCTTAAGATCGCGGGTGAACACTGAAGCTTTCTTT	CASSLRSRVNTEAFF
TRBV7-6	-	TRBD1	TRBJ2-6	TGTGCCAGCAGCCCTTCGGGGACAGGGCTCTCGGGCAACGTCCTGACTTTC	CASSPSGTGLSGNVLTF
TRBV5-8	-	TRBD1	TRBJ2-7	TGTGCCAGCAGCTTGCGACAGGGAATGTTGGAGCAGTACTTC	CASSLRQGMLEQYF
TRBV20-1	-	-	TRBJ2-7	TGCAGTGCCGGACAGTGGTACGAGCAGTACTTC	CSAGQWYEQYF
TRBV27	-	-	TRBJ2-7	TGTGCCAGCAGTTTCACGGGACAAACCTACGAGCAGTACTTC	CASSFTGQTYEQYF
TRBV7-2	-	TRBD2	TRBJ2-1	TGTGCCAGCACCGGATGGGGACTAGGGAGCTCCTACAATGAGCAGTTCTTC	CASTGWGLGSSYNEQFF
TRBV28	-	-	TRBJ1-2	TGTGCCAGCAGTTCCCGGGACAAGCTCTATGGCTACACCTTC	CASSSRDKLYGYTF
TRBV7-8	-	-	TRBJ1-2	TGTGCCAGCAGCACGACACCGGAGGCGTTAGGCTACACCTTC	CASSTTPEALGYTF
TRBV9	-	-	TRBJ2-7	TGTGCCAGCAGCGTAAACCCTACTTCGCGCGAGCAGTACTTC	CASSVNPTSREQYF
TRBV28	once	TRBD2	TRBJ2-4	TGTGCCAGCAGTTTAACTAGCGGGAGTGTTGGCAAAAACATTCAGTACTTC	CASSLTSGSVGKNIQYF
TRBV5-6	-	-	TRBJ1-4	TGTGCCAGCAGCTTGACAAGGGCGGGGGGCCTTAATGAAAAACTGTTTTTT	CASSLTRAGGLNEKLFF
TRBV28	-	TRBD1	TRBJ2-7	TGTGCCAGCAGTTTCCACGACAGGGCCGGGCAGTACTTC	CASSFHDRAGQYF